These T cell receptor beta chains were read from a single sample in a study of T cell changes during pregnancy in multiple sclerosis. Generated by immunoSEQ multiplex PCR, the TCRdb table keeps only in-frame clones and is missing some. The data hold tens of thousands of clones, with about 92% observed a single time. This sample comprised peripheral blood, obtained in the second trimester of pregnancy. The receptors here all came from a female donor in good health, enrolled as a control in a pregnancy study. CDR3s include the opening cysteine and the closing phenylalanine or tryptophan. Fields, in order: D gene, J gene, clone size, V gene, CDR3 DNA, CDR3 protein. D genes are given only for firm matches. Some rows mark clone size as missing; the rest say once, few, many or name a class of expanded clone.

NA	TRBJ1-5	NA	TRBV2	TGTGCCAGCAGTGTGGAGGGGAGCAATCAGCCCCAGCATTTT	CASSVEGSNQPQHF
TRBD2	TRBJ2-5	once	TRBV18	TGTGCCAGCTCAGATGGACTAGTTTCACCCTGGGGCTTTCAAGAGACCCAGTACTTC	CASSDGLVSPWGFQETQYF
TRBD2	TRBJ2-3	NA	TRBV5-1	TGCGCCAGCAGCCCGAGCGGGGGGGCCGCTAGCACAGATACGCAGTATTTT	CASSPSGGAASTDTQYF
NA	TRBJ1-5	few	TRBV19	TGTGCCAGTACAGGGCTCCGTCAGCCCCAGCATTTT	CASTGLRQPQHF
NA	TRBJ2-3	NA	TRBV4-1	TGCGCCAGCAGCCAGCCTATTGGGGCGCCGACAGATACGCAGTATTTT	CASSQPIGAPTDTQYF
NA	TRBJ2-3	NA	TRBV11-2	TGTGCCAGCAGCTCCAGGGGTACGCAGTATTTT	CASSSRGTQYF
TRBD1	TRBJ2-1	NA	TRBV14	TGTGCCAGCAGCCAAGGGAGGGACAGGGGCTACAATGAGCAGTTCTTC	CASSQGRDRGYNEQFF
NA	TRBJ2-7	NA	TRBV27	TGTGCCAGCAGTCTCGGGAGCTACGAGCAGTACTTC	CASSLGSYEQYF
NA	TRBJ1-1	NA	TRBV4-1	TGCGCCAGCAGCCAAGATTTTCCGGGGGGGAACACTGAAGCTTTCTTT	CASSQDFPGGNTEAFF
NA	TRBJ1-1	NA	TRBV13	TGTGCCAGCAGCTCAGAGCACCGAGAGGCTGAAGCTTTCTTT	CASSSEHREAEAFF
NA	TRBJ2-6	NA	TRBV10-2	TGCGCCAGCAGTCTAGGCCTCGTAAGCTCTGGGGCCAACGTCCTGACTTTC	CASSLGLVSSGANVLTF
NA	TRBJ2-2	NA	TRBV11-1	TGTGCCAGCAGCTCAACCTACCTAACGGGATCTACCGGGGAGCTGTTTTTT	CASSSTYLTGSTGELFF
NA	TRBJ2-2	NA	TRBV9	TGTGCCAGCAGCGTAGTATCAGGGAACACCGGGGAGCTGTTTTTT	CASSVVSGNTGELFF
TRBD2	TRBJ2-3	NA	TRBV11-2	TGTGCCAGCAGCTTATTAGCGGGGGTCACAGATACGCAGTATTTT	CASSLLAGVTDTQYF
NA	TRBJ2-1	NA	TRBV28	TGTGCCAGCAGTTCCTACAGCTACAATGAGCAGTTCTTC	CASSSYSYNEQFF
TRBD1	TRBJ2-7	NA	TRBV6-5	TGTGCCAGCAGTTTTACCGGGACAGGGCCCTACGAGCAGTACTTC	CASSFTGTGPYEQYF
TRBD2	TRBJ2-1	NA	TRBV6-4	TGTGCCAGCAGCGATACTAGCGGGAGTGTCAATGAGCAGTTCTTC	CASSDTSGSVNEQFF
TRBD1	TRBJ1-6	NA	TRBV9	TGTGCCAGCAGCGTGACAGGGGCCCAATCACCCCTCCACTTT	CASSVTGAQSPLHF
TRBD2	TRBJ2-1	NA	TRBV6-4	TGTGCCAGCAGTGACGGGACTAGCGGGAGTGAGCAGTTCTTC	CASSDGTSGSEQFF
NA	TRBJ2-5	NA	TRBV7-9	TGTGCCAGCGCCAGCCCCAGGGGAGGGCCGTGGGAGACCCAGTACTTC	CASASPRGGPWETQYF
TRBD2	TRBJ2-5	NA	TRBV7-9	TGTGCCAGCAGCTCCCTAGGCGGGGGGCAAGAGACCCAGTACTTC	CASSSLGGGQETQYF
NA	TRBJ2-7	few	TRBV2	TGTGCCAGCAGTGGGTCGACCGCAGGGGCCTACGAGCAGTACTTC	CASSGSTAGAYEQYF
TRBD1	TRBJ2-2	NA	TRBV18	TGTGCCAGCTCACCACTCCGGGACAGGTTTAGAGACACCGGGGAGCTGTTTTTT	CASSPLRDRFRDTGELFF
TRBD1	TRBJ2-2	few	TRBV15	TGTGCCACCAGCGGCCGGACAGGGGGCGAGGAGCTGTTTTTT	CATSGRTGGEELFF
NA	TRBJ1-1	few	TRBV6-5	TGTGCCAGCAGACGACAGGAGAACACTGAAGCTTTCTTT	CASRRQENTEAFF
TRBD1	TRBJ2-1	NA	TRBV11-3	TGTGCCAGCGGGACAGGCTACTACAATGAGCAGTTCTTC	CASGTGYYNEQFF
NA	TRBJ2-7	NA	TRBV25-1	TGTGCCAGCAGCCCCCGACAGGAACCGAACTACGAGCAGTACTTC	CASSPRQEPNYEQYF
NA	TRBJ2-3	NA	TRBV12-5	TGTGCTAGTGGTTTGGGCCACCCGGCGGGAGATACGCAGTATTTT	CASGLGHPAGDTQYF
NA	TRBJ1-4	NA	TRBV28	TGTGCCAGCAGTCCGTATGAAAAACTGTTTTTT	CASSPYEKLFF
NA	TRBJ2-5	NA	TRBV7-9	TGTGCCAGCAGCTTAGCACTAGGCGGAGAGACCCAGTACTTC	CASSLALGGETQYF
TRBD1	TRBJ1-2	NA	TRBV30	TGTGCCTGGGCCGGACAGGGTTTCTGGGGCTACACCTTC	CAWAGQGFWGYTF
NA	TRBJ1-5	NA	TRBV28	TGTGCCAGCAGTAGGGGGGGAAGCAATCAGCCCCAGCATTTT	CASSRGGSNQPQHF
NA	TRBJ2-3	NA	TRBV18	TGTGCCAGCTCACCACCTTACGGGGCAGATACGCAGTATTTT	CASSPPYGADTQYF
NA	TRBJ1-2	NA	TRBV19	TGTGCCAGTAGTAGACAGACTAACTATGGCTACACCTTC	CASSRQTNYGYTF
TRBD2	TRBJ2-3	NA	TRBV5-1	TGCGCCAGCAGCCTCCTAGCGGGAGGTTCAGATACGCAGTATTTT	CASSLLAGGSDTQYF
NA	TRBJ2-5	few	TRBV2	TGTGCCAGCATGACTAGCCAAGAGACCCAGTACTTC	CASMTSQETQYF
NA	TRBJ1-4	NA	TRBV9	TGTGCCAGCAGCCAGATGGGGGGAAATGAAAAACTGTTTTTT	CASSQMGGNEKLFF
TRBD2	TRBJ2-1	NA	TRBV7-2	TGTGCCAGCAGCTTAGTGCGGACTAGCGTACCCTACAATGAGCAGTTCTTC	CASSLVRTSVPYNEQFF
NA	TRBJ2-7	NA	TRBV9	TGTGCCAGCAGCGTAGGGGGGGGCTGGGACGAGCAGTACTTC	CASSVGGGWDEQYF
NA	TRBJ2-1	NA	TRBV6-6	TGTGCCAGCAGTTACTGGCGGTCGCCCTACAATGAGCAGTTCTTC	CASSYWRSPYNEQFF
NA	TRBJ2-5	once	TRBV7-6	TGTGCCAGCAGCTTAACACAAGAGACCCAGTACTTC	CASSLTQETQYF
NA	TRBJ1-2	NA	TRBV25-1	TGTGCCAGCAGTGAATGGGGGCTCGGGTTTGGCTACACCTTC	CASSEWGLGFGYTF
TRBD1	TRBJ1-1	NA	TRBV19	TGTGCCAGTAGTGCCCGGACAGGGAACACTGAAGCTTTCTTT	CASSARTGNTEAFF
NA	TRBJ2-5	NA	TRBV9	TGTGCCAGCAGCGCCCTAGACCGGAGGGAGACCCAGTACTTC	CASSALDRRETQYF
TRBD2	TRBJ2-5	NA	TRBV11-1	TGTGCCAGCAGCTTAGGTGGGACTAGCGGGTCTTCGGAGACCCAGTACTTC	CASSLGGTSGSSETQYF
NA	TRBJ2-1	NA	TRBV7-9	TGTGCCAGCAGCCCCCAGATAGGGGCGAAGGGGTTCTTC	CASSPQIGAKGFF
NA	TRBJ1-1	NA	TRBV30	TGTGCCTGGAGTGCGGACAGTGGCTGGTGGGGAGCTTTCTTT	CAWSADSGWWGAFF
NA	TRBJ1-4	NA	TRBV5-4	TGTGCCAGCAGCCGCAACGGGGGGGGAAGTAATGAAAAACTGTTTTTT	CASSRNGGGSNEKLFF
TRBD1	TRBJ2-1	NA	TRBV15	TGTGCCACCAGCAAGCCTCGGACAGGGGGCCGGAATGAGCAGTTCTTC	CATSKPRTGGRNEQFF
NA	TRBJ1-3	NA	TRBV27	TGTGCCAGCAAGGGGGCTGGAAACACCATATATTTT	CASKGAGNTIYF
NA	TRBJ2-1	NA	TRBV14	TGTGCCAGCAGCCAGGGCTCAGTAGGCTCCTACAATGAGCAGTTCTTC	CASSQGSVGSYNEQFF